A selection of T cell receptor beta chains follows, all from one sample in a study of human T cells and chemical hapten exposure. MiXCR, applied by TCRdb to the RACE reads, yields one record per CDR3 protein. The table has some 110,000 distinct CDR3 sequences, more than 10% seen once. The material was whole blood, obtained in connection with sensitization to the hapten diphenylcyclopropenone (DPC). The source is a woman between 45 and 65 years old with alopecia areata. Some clones in this sample may be carry-over from other donors' samples. Both conserved end residues are part of each CDR3. D genes are given only for firm matches. A clone size is listed for some rows: how often the clone was seen (once, few, many), or a class if it is expanded.

D gene	V gene	clone size	J gene	CDR3 protein	CDR3 DNA
-	TRBV7-2	-	TRBJ2-1	CASSLDAVNSYNEQFF	TGTGCCAGCAGCTTAGATGCTGTTAACTCCTACAATGAGCAGTTCTTC
-	TRBV25-1	-	TRBJ2-5	CASRKSDRSQGTQYF	TGTGCCAGCAGAAAAAGCGACAGGTCCCAGGGGACCCAGTACTTC
-	TRBV9	-	TRBJ2-1	CASSKQGEQYNEQFF	TGTGCCAGCAGCAAACAGGGCGAGCAATACAATGAGCAGTTCTTC
-	TRBV4-1	-	TRBJ1-1	CASSQANTEAFF	TGCGCCAGCAGCCAAGCGAACACTGAAGCTTTCTTT
TRBD1	TRBV29-1	-	TRBJ1-1	CSAHRGRGTEAFF	TGCAGCGCCCACAGGGGGCGAGGCACTGAAGCTTTCTTT
-	TRBV19	few	TRBJ2-2	CASSIDTGELFF	TGTGCCAGTAGTATTGACACCGGGGAGCTGTTTTTT
-	TRBV11-3	-	TRBJ2-1	CASSLVWEAEQFF	TGTGCCAGCAGCTTAGTGTGGGAGGCGGAGCAGTTCTTC
-	TRBV5-1	-	TRBJ1-3	CASSWTAQSGNTIYF	TGCGCCAGCAGCTGGACAGCCCAGTCTGGAAACACCATATATTTT
TRBD1	TRBV28	many	TRBJ2-1	CASSSTPYRDRGLVSSYNEQFF	TGTGCCAGCAGTTCGACTCCCTACCGGGACAGGGGGCTAGTTAGCTCCTACAATGAGCAGTTCTTC
-	TRBV6-2/TRBV6-3	few	TRBJ2-1	CASSFLDGKQFF	TGTGCCAGCAGTTTTCTGGACGGAAAGCAGTTCTTC
-	TRBV11-2	many	TRBJ2-7	CASSPGLFGRQGFEQYF	TGTGCCAGCAGCCCCGGTCTATTCGGGAGACAGGGATTCGAGCAGTACTTC
-	TRBV7-9	many	TRBJ1-2	CASSPLPGTETNYGYTF	TGTGCCAGCAGCCCACTGCCTGGGACGGAGACTAACTATGGCTACACCTTC
TRBD1	TRBV11-2	few	TRBJ1-3	CASSLASPGQGSSGNTIYF	TGTGCCAGCAGCTTAGCCAGCCCGGGACAGGGGTCTTCTGGAAACACCATATATTTT
TRBD1	TRBV5-6	many	TRBJ1-1	CASSQSPGQGARAFF	TGTGCCAGCAGCCAATCTCCGGGACAGGGGGCGCGAGCTTTCTTT
TRBD2	TRBV11-2	-	TRBJ2-3	CASSPAGISTDTQYF	TGTGCCAGCAGCCCAGCGGGGATAAGCACAGATACGCAGTATTTT
-	TRBV7-2	few	TRBJ2-2	CASSSRNTGELFF	TGTGCCAGCAGCTCAAGGAACACCGGGGAGCTGTTTTTT
-	TRBV7-6	-	TRBJ1-1	CASSLGSGYPEAFF	TGTGCCAGCAGCTTAGGCTCGGGTTACCCTGAAGCTTTCTTT
-	TRBV5-1	-	TRBJ1-3	CASSPRTGYGNTIYF	TGCGCCAGCAGCCCCCGAACAGGGTACGGAAACACCATATATTTT
TRBD1	TRBV4-3	-	TRBJ1-2	CASSVDRTGPYYGYTF	TGCGCCAGCAGCGTTGACCGGACAGGGCCCTACTATGGCTACACCTTC
-	TRBV12-3/TRBV12-4	-	TRBJ1-3	CASSLYTGGNTIYF	TGTGCCAGCAGTTTGTACACCGGCGGAAACACCATATATTTT